This TCR beta chain was found in a study of cytomegalovirus exposure and HLA in healthy donors. Turning to this clone: Its target is unknown.

Looked up from germline, CDR1 is SGHNT and CDR2 is YYREEE (reference sequence). Trimming at V came to 5 bases and at J to 8 bases, leaving 11 bases not matched to a gene. The CDR3 consists of 14 residues. The PCR had 60 Vbeta and 13 Jbeta primers. Sequencing used immunoSEQ multiplex PCR; TCRdb keeps in-frame clones, though not all of them. The table shows about 100,000 clones, with roughly 69% occurring only once. Study-level findings and limits: The classifier reportedly diagnosed cytomegalovirus status with high specificity and sensitivity. The study had only CMV serostatus as immune exposure information. As a later analysis showed, several of the most significant clusters appeared to be linked to common viral pathogens. Later analysis demonstrated an association between a missense DCLRE1C variant and TCR beta V- and J-gene trimming.

This rearrangement joins TRBV5-4 to TRBJ1-2; 8 bases agree with TRBD1. This TCR was recovered from a man younger than 45 in good health and CMV-seropositive. Sequenced sample: PBMCs. The CDR3 sequence: CASRTAGGPGGYTF. In DNA, the CDR3 is TGTGCCAGCAGAACGGCAGGGGGCCCGGGCGGCTACACCTTC.